This T cell receptor beta chain was documented in a study of high-grade serous ovarian cancer treatment subgroups. Study observations and caveats: Same-patient tumor repertoires overlapped at roughly 0.095 to 0.79; different patients barely overlapped.

Germline assignment: CDR1 KGHSH and CDR2 LQKENI. The CDR3 contains 14 residues. The V end was cut by 0 bases, the J end by 2 bases, with 7 bases between. The tumor samples were collected prior to definitive surgery or chemotherapy. Method: immunoSEQ multiplex PCR; TCRdb's copy keeps in-frame clones and lacks some. Among about 5,000 clones listed, over 65% were seen once. As for this clone: The antigen remains undetermined.

The chain joins TRBV18 to TRBJ1-2, with D unclear. This receptor was obtained from a human donor with high-grade serous ovarian cancer. Sequenced material: tumor tissue. The CDR3 DNA reads as TGTGCCAGCTCACCACCTAGCAGGAACTATGGCTACACCTTC. Translation: CASSPPSRNYGYTF.